The T cell receptor (beta chain) under discussion was sequenced for a study of cytomegalovirus exposure and HLA in healthy donors. The PCR used 60 Vbeta and 13 Jbeta primers. Profiling relied on immunoSEQ multiplex PCR, and the TCRdb table lists in-frame clones only, not all of them. The sample table sets out tens of thousands of clones. As for this clone: As yet, its antigen is unknown.

Study-wide results and caveats: Prior analysis indicated that the majority of TCR beta V segments exhibited productivity approximately 90% or approximately 30% of the time. Investigators reported 150 to 200 TCR beta chains as tied to cytomegalovirus. When analyzed later, a missense DCLRE1C variant was found to be linked to TCR beta V- and J-gene trimming. Available immune exposure information was restricted to CMV serostatus only.

The TCR originated in a woman between 35 and 50 years old in good health and CMV-seronegative. The specimen sequenced was PBMCs.

CDR3 bases: TGTGCCAGCAGCTTAGGAGCGGGAGTGAGCACAGATACGCAGTATTTT. This sequence encodes CASSLGAGVSTDTQYF. V and J are TRBV11-2 and TRBJ2-3; 8 bases fit TRBD2. The CDR3 length is 16 residues. Germline loops: CDR1 SGHAT, CDR2 FQNNGV. V trimming: 1 base; J trimming: 0 bases; junction bases outside the gene matches: 3. Using reference TRBV11-2 and TRBJ2-3 for the parts outside the CDR3, the full variable domain is EAGVAQSPRYKIIEKRQSVAFWCNPISGHATLYWYQQILGQGPKLLIQFQNNGVVDDSQLPKDRFSAERLKGVDSTLKIQPAKLEDSAVYLCASSLGAGVSTDTQYFGPGTRLTVL.